These T cell receptor beta chains were read from a single sample in a study of T cells in Graves' hyperthyroidism and ophthalmopathy. MiXCR, applied by TCRdb to the multiplex PCR reads, yields one record per CDR3 protein. The data show around 350,000 distinct CDR3 sequences, with roughly 14% seen just once and 25% to 35% held by the top ten. Sequenced sample: blood. These receptors originate from a woman aged 18-30 years with Graves' hyperthyroidism that later progressed to Graves' ophthalmopathy. Both conserved end residues are part of each CDR3. A D gene is named only where the DNA matches it firmly. Clone size is not always given. Where it is, it says once, few, many or a class for expanded clones.

clone_size	v_call	j_call	d_call	cdr3_nt	cdr3_aa
many	TRBV3-1	TRBJ2-3	TRBD1	TGTGCCAGCAGCCAAAGACAGGGGGCAGCAGATACGCAGTATTTT	CASSQRQGAADTQYF
.	TRBV29-1	TRBJ1-1	.	TGCAGCGTTGAGATCCCAGCAGGGATGAACACTGAAGCTTTCTTT	CSVEIPAGMNTEAFF
.	TRBV3-2	TRBJ2-3	.	TGTGCCAGCAGCCAAGAAGTGGAGTGGTCCACAGATACGCAGTATTTT	CASSQEVEWSTDTQYF
many	TRBV4-3	TRBJ2-6	.	TGCGCCAGCAGCACACAGGGATCTGGGGCCAACGTCCTGACTTTC	CASSTQGSGANVLTF
.	TRBV7-2	TRBJ1-1	.	TGTGCCAGCAGTAGACAGCAGAACACTGAAGCTTTCTTT	CASSRQQNTEAFF
many	TRBV6-1	TRBJ1-1	.	TGTGCCAGCAGTTCGACAGGTGGTTTGGCTGAAGCTTTCTTT	CASSSTGGLAEAFF
few	TRBV19	TRBJ2-1	TRBD2	TGTGCCAGTAGTGAAGCTACTAGCGGGAGAGGAGAGCAGTTCTTC	CASSEATSGRGEQFF
.	TRBV12-3/TRBV12-4	TRBJ1-2	.	TGTGCCAGCAAAGATCGAGGGAAAGCCGGGCCATCAACTCCAAATCGCTATGGCTACACCTTC	CASKDRGKAGPSTPNRYGYTF
many	TRBV7-9	TRBJ1-1	.	TGTGCCAGCAGCTTAACACGACAGTTGAACACTGAAGCTTTCTTT	CASSLTRQLNTEAFF
.	TRBV9	TRBJ2-1	.	TGTGCCAGCAGCGTAGGGGGAGGGGGATACAATGAGCAGTTCTTC	CASSVGGGGYNEQFF
many	TRBV20-1	TRBJ2-5	.	TGCAGTGCTAGAGATACTCTACCTTCGGACTCCCAACAGGAGACCCAGTACTTC	CSARDTLPSDSQQETQYF
many	TRBV2	TRBJ2-3	.	TGTGCCGGAAGTCCCAAGACAGGTCGCACAGATACGCAGTATTTT	CAGSPKTGRTDTQYF
many	TRBV3-1	TRBJ1-6	TRBD1	TGTGCCAGCAGCCTAACGGGACAGGGCAATTCACCCCTCCACTTT	CASSLTGQGNSPLHF
.	TRBV18	TRBJ2-5	.	TGTGCCAGCTCACAAAACGGACAGAGCCAAGAGACCCAGTACTTC	CASSQNGQSQETQYF
.	TRBV7-2	TRBJ2-7	.	TGTGCCAGCAGCGCCCGGGGGGCGGGAGAGCACGAGCAGTACTTC	CASSARGAGEHEQYF
few	TRBV6-2/TRBV6-3	TRBJ2-7	.	TGTGCCAGCATCACGAACTACGAGCAGTACTTC	CASITNYEQYF
.	TRBV20-1	TRBJ2-1	.	TGCAGTGCTAGAGAGACGGCTTTAAGCCCCAATGAGCAGTTCTTC	CSARETALSPNEQFF
many	TRBV28	TRBJ2-7	TRBD2	TGTGCCAGCAGTTTTGACCGGGAGGGCCACGAGCAGTACTTC	CASSFDREGHEQYF
.	TRBV28	TRBJ2-6	.	TGTGCCAGCAGGAGAGGGGCAGGGGCCAACGTCCTGACTTTC	CASRRGAGANVLTF
.	TRBV5-1	TRBJ2-3	TRBD1	TGCGCCAGCAGGGGACAGGGGACTAGCACAGATACGCAGTATTTT	CASRGQGTSTDTQYF
.	TRBV20-1	TRBJ2-1	.	TGCAGTGCTTCTATAGCGGACAATGAGCAGTTCTTC	CSASIADNEQFF
.	TRBV28	TRBJ1-4	TRBD1	TGTGCCAGCAGTCCCCGGGGACAGGGCTGGGGTGAAAAACTGTTTTTT	CASSPRGQGWGEKLFF